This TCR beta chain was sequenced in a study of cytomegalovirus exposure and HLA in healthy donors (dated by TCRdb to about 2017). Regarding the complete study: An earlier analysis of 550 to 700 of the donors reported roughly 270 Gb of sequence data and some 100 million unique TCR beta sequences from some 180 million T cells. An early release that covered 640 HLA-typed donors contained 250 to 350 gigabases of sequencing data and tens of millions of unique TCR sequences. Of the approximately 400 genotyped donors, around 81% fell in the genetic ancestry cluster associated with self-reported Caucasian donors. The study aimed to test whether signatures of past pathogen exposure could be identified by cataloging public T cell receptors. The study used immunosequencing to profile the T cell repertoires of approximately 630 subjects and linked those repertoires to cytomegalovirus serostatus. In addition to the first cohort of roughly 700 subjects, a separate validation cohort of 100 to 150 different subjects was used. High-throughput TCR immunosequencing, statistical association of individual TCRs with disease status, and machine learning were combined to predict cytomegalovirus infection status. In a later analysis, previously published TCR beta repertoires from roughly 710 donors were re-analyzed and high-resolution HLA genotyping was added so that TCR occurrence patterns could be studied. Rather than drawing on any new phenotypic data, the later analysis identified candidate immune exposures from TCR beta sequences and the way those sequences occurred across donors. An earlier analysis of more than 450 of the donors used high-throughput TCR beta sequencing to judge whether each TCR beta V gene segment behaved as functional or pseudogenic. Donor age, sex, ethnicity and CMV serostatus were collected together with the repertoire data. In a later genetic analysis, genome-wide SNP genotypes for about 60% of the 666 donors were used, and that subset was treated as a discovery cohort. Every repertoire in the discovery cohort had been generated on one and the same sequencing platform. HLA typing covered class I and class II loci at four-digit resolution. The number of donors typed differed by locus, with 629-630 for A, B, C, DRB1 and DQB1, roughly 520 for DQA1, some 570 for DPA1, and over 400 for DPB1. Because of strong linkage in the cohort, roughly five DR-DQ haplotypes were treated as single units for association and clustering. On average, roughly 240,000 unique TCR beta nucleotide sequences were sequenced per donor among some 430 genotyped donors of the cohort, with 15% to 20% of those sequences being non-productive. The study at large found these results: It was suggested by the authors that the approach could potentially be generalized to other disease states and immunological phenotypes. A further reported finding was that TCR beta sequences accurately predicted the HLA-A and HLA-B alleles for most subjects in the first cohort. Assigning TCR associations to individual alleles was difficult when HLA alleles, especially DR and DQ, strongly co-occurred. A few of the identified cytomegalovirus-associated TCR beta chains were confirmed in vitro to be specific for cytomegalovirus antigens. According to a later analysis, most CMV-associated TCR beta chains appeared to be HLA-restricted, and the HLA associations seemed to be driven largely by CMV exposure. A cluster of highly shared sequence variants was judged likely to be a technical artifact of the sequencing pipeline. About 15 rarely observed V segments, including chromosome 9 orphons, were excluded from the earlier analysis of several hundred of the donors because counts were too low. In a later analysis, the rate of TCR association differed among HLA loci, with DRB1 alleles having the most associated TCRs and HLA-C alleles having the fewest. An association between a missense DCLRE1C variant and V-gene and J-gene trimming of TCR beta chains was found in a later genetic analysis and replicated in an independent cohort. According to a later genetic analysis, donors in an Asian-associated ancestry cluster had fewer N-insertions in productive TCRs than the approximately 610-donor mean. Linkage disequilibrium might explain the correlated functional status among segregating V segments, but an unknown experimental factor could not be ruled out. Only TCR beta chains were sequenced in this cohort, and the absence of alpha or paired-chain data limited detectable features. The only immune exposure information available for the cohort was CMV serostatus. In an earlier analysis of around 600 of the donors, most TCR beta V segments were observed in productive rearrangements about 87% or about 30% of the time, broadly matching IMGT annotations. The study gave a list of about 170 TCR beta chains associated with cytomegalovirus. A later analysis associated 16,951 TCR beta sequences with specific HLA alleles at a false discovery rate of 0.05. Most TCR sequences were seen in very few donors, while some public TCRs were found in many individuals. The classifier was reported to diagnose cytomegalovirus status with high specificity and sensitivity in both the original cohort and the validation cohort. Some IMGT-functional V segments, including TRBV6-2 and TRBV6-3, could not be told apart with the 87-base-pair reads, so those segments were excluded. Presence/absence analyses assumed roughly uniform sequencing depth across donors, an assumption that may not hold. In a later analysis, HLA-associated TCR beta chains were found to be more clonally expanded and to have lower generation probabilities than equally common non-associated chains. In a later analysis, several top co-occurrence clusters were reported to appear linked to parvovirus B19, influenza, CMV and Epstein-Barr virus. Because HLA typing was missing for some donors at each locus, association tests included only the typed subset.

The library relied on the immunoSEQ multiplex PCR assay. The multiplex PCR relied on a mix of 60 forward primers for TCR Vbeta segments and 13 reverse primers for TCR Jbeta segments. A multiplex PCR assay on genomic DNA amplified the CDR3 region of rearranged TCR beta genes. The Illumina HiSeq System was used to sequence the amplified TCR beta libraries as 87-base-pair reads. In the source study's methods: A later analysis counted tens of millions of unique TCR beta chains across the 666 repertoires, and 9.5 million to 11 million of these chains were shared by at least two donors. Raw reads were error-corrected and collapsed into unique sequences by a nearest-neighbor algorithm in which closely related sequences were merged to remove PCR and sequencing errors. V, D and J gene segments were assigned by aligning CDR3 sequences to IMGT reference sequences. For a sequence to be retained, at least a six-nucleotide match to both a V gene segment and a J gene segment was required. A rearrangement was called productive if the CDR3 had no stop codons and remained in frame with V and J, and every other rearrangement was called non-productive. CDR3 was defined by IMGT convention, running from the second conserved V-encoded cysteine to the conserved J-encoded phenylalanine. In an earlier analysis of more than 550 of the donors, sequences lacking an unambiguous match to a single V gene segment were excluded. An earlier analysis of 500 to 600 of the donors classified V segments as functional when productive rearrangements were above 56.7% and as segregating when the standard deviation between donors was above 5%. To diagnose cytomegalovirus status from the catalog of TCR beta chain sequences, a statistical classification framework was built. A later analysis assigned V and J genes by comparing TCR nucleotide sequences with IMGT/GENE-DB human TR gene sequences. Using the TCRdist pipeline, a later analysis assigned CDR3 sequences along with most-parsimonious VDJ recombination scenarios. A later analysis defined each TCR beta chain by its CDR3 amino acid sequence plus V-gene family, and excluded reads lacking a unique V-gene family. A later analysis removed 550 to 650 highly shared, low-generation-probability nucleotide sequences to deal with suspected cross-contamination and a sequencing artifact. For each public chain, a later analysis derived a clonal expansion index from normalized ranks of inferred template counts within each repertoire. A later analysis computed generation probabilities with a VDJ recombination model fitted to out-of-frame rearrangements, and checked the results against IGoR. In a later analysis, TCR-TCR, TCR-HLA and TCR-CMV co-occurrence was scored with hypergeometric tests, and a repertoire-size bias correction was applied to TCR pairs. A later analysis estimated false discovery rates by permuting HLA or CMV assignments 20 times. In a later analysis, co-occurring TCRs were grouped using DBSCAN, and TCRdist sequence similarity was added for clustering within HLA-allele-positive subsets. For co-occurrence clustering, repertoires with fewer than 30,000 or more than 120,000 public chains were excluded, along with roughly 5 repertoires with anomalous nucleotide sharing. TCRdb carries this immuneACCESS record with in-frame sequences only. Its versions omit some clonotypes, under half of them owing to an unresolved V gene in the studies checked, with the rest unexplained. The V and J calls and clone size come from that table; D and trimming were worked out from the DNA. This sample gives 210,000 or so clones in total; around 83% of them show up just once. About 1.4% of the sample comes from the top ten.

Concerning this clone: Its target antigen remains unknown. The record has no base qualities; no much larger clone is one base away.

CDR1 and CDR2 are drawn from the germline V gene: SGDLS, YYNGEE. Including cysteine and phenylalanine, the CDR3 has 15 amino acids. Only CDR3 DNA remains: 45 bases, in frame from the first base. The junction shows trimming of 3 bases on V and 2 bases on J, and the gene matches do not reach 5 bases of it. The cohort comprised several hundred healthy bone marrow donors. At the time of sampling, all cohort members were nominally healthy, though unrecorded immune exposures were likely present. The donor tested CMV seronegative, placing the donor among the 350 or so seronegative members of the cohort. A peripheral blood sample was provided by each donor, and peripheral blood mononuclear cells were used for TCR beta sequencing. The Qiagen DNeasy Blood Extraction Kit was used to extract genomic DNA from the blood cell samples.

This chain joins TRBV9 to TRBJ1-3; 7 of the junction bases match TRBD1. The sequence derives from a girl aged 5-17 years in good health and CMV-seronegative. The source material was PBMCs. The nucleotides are TGTGCCAGCAGCGGCCGGGGACAGCCTGGAAACACCATATATTTT. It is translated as CASSGRGQPGNTIYF.